This T cell receptor (beta chain) was identified in a study of cytomegalovirus exposure and HLA in healthy donors. Study summary: From about 200 million T cells, an earlier analysis saw approximately 110 million unique TCR beta sequences. Overall study findings and caveats: In an earlier analysis, productive rearrangement rates for most beta V segments clustered near 87% or 30%.

This CDR3 is built from 13 residues. Germline V gives CDR1 SEHNR, CDR2 FQNEAQ (reference sequence). Trimming took 1 base from V and 5 from J, leaving 6 bases between them. Both 60 Vbeta primers and 13 Jbeta primers went into the PCR. TCRdb's table, derived via immunoSEQ multiplex PCR, lists solely in-frame clones and lacks some. The sample has about 130,000 clones, around 80% seen once. This clone was detected only a few times. What it binds is not known. The sequence was obtained from a woman aged 45-59 years in good health and CMV-seronegative. The specimen was PBMCs. The rearrangement links TRBV7-9 to TRBJ2-1; unclear D gene. The chain's CDR3 is CASSLVQNNEQFF. In nucleotides, the CDR3 is TGTGCCAGCAGCTTAGTACAGAACAATGAGCAGTTCTTC.